Listed below are T cell receptor beta chains from one sample, sequenced in a study of monozygotic twins with cystic fibrosis. TCRdb's copy holds only in-frame clones and misses some; the assay was immunoSEQ multiplex PCR. The sample records about 20,000 clones, just under 90% being singletons. Sequenced material: blood. These receptors all stem from a woman aged 25 to 45 with cystic fibrosis. Each CDR3 is given with its conserved first and last residue. D genes are given only for firm matches. Rows may omit the clone size; those that give it use once, few, many or a size class.

>TRBV5-1|.|.|TRBJ2-2
CASSPRTVSGELFF
TGCGCCAGCAGCCCGCGCACCGTAAGCGGGGAGCTGTTTTTT
>TRBV5-8|.|.|TRBJ1-5
CASSLWGQPQHF
TGTGCCAGCAGCTTATGGGGTCAGCCCCAGCATTTT
>TRBV18|.|.|TRBJ1-1
CASSLAGETTEAFF
TGTGCCAGCTCTCTAGCGGGAGAGACCACTGAAGCTTTCTTT
>TRBV4-3|TRBD1|.|TRBJ1-6
CASSHGQGGSPLHF
TGCGCCAGCAGCCACGGACAGGGGGGCTCACCCCTCCACTTT
>TRBV5-6|.|.|TRBJ1-1
CASSPGTDPEAFF
TGTGCCAGCAGCCCGGGGACCGACCCTGAAGCTTTCTTT
>TRBV7-6|.|.|TRBJ1-5
CASSLGSGANQPQHF
TGTGCCAGCAGCTTAGGGTCAGGCGCCAATCAGCCCCAGCATTTT
>TRBV15|TRBD1|.|TRBJ2-5
CATATGGRETQYF
TGTGCCACCGCCACAGGGGGCCGGGAGACCCAGTACTTC
>TRBV11-2|TRBD1|.|TRBJ2-7
CASSLGTGGSYEQYF
TGTGCCAGCAGCTTAGGTACAGGGGGCTCCTACGAGCAGTACTTC
>TRBV6-1|.|.|TRBJ1-1
CASMGSYMNTEAFF
TGTGCCAGCATGGGGTCGTACATGAACACTGAAGCTTTCTTT
>TRBV15|.|.|TRBJ2-7
CATSRDGLPYEQYF
TGTGCCACCAGCAGAGACGGGCTTCCCTACGAGCAGTACTTC
>TRBV4-1|.|.|TRBJ2-5
CASSQDTRWGETQYF
TGCGCCAGCAGCCAAGATACAAGGTGGGGGGAGACCCAGTACTTC
>TRBV4-1|.|once|TRBJ1-6
CASSLDTAYNSPLHF
TGCGCCAGCAGCCTCGACACCGCCTATAATTCACCCCTCCACTTT
>TRBV5-1|TRBD1|.|TRBJ2-7
CASSWGTGGGYEQYF
TGCGCCAGCAGCTGGGGAACAGGGGGAGGCTACGAGCAGTACTTC
>TRBV13|.|.|TRBJ2-7
CASSFGVGGDEQYF
TGTGCCAGCAGCTTTGGAGTGGGGGGAGACGAGCAGTACTTC
>TRBV7-9|.|.|TRBJ2-1
CASSQGGLTFEQFF
TGTGCCAGCAGCCAGGGGGGTTTGACGTTTGAGCAGTTCTTC
>TRBV5-1|.|.|TRBJ1-6
CASSLVGQSGNSPLHF
TGCGCCAGCAGCTTGGTCGGGCAGTCGGGGAATTCACCCCTCCACTTT
>TRBV27|.|.|TRBJ2-3
CASSFALGRDTQYF
TGTGCCAGCAGTTTCGCACTAGGCAGGGATACGCAGTATTTT
>TRBV5-1|TRBD1|.|TRBJ1-4
CASSLEIGQGAREKLFF
TGCGCCAGCAGCTTGGAAATTGGACAGGGGGCAAGGGAAAAACTGTTTTTT
>TRBV2|.|.|TRBJ1-6
CASSEWAVVYNSPLHF
TGTGCCAGCAGTGAATGGGCAGTCGTCTATAATTCACCCCTCCACTTT
>TRBV9|.|.|TRBJ1-3
CASSHPMTGHSGNTIYF
TGTGCCAGCAGCCACCCTATGACAGGTCACTCTGGAAACACCATATATTTT
>TRBV6-6|.|.|TRBJ1-4
CASSYSDGQGREKLFF
TGTGCCAGCAGTTACTCGGATGGGCAGGGGAGGGAAAAACTGTTTTTT
>TRBV7-9|TRBD1|.|TRBJ1-4
CASSMGQGASIPWGEKLFF
TGTGCCAGCAGCATGGGACAGGGGGCCTCAATCCCGTGGGGTGAAAAACTGTTTTTT
>TRBV7-9|TRBD2|.|TRBJ2-7
CASSSTGLAYEQYF
TGTGCCAGCAGCTCAACGGGACTAGCCTACGAGCAGTACTTC
>TRBV7-7|.|.|TRBJ2-1
CASSSEFSSWNEQFF
TGTGCCAGCAGCTCCGAATTCTCTAGTTGGAATGAGCAGTTCTTC
>TRBV5-1|.|.|TRBJ1-3
CASSSGHAGGNTIYF
TGCGCCAGCAGCTCAGGCCATGCTGGGGGAAACACCATATATTTT
>TRBV4-1|TRBD2|once|TRBJ2-7
CASSTQRGASYEQYF
TGCGCCAGCAGCACCCAGCGGGGGGCCTCCTACGAGCAGTACTTC
>TRBV28|.|.|TRBJ1-1
CASSLAGKNTEAFF
TGTGCCAGCAGTTTAGCGGGGAAGAACACTGAAGCTTTCTTT
>TRBV4-1|TRBD1|.|TRBJ2-5
CASSPLGQVQETQYF
TGCGCCAGCAGCCCCCTGGGACAGGTCCAAGAGACCCAGTACTTC
>TRBV4-2|.|.|TRBJ1-5
CASSQDLRAGNGPYKGNQPQHF
TGTGCCAGCAGCCAAGACCTAAGGGCTGGGAACGGGCCCTATAAGGGCAATCAGCCCCAGCATTTT
>TRBV29-1|.|.|TRBJ2-7
CSVGANYEQYF
TGCAGCGTCGGGGCGAACTACGAGCAGTACTTC
>TRBV7-2|TRBD2|.|TRBJ2-5
CASSSGLAGAETQYF
TGTGCCAGCAGCTCGGGACTAGCGGGGGCAGAGACCCAGTACTTC
>TRBV2|.|.|TRBJ1-5
CASTGTHNQPQHF
TGTGCCAGCACGGGGACGCACAATCAGCCCCAGCATTTT
>TRBV19|.|.|TRBJ1-4
CASSIGSGSNEKLFF
TGTGCCAGTAGTATAGGATCGGGGAGTAATGAAAAACTGTTTTTT
>TRBV5-1|.|.|TRBJ1-1
CASSLVGLNTEAFF
TGCGCCAGCAGCTTGGTAGGGTTGAACACTGAAGCTTTCTTT
>TRBV9|.|.|TRBJ2-3
CASSVAGVADTQYF
TGTGCCAGCAGCGTAGCAGGTGTCGCAGATACGCAGTATTTT
>TRBV29-1|.|.|TRBJ2-1
CSVADFLSSYNEQFF
TGCAGCGTTGCGGACTTCCTAAGCTCCTACAATGAGCAGTTCTTC
>TRBV4-2|TRBD2|.|TRBJ2-5
CASSPLTTGGQETQYF
TGTGCCAGCAGCCCCCTCACCACGGGGGGGCAAGAGACCCAGTACTTC
>TRBV9|.|.|TRBJ2-7
CASSVGAGAYYEQYF
TGTGCCAGCAGCGTAGGGGCAGGGGCTTACTACGAGCAGTACTTC
>TRBV4-1|.|.|TRBJ1-3
CASAPPGKQSGNTIYF
TGCGCCAGCGCCCCCCCAGGGAAACAGTCTGGAAACACCATATATTTT
>TRBV6-5|.|.|TRBJ1-1
CASSSAPGEAFF
TGTGCCAGCAGTTCGGCCCCAGGAGAAGCTTTCTTT
>TRBV19|.|.|TRBJ1-1
CASSYGAGLNTEAFF
TGTGCCAGTAGCTATGGGGCAGGGCTTAACACTGAAGCTTTCTTT
>TRBV6-6|.|.|TRBJ1-1
CASSYSLRGTEAFF
TGTGCCAGCAGTTACTCGTTAAGGGGGACTGAAGCTTTCTTT
>TRBV5-1|TRBD1|.|TRBJ1-1
CASSLSGQMNTEAFF
TGCGCCAGCAGCTTGTCGGGACAGATGAACACTGAAGCTTTCTTT
>TRBV27|.|.|TRBJ2-1
CASSLMKRLPRSYNEQFF
TGTGCCAGCAGTTTGATGAAGCGCCTACCCCGCTCCTACAATGAGCAGTTCTTC